The clone carrying this TCR beta chain was observed a handful of times. What it binds is not known. The CDR3 sequence is 14 residues long. The germline CDR1 and CDR2 sequences are MNHEY and SVGEGT. V was pared by 6 bases and J by 8 bases, with 19 bases between. The data originate from a study of identical twins. Whole-study findings and limits: Reduced insertions were recorded for abundant cord blood beta clonotypes, with no such pattern in memory repertoires.

TCRdb processed the 5' RACE reads anew with MiXCR; each CDR3 protein has one entry. The table shows 200,000 to 300,000 distinct CDR3 sequences, with over 9.5% occurring only once. This sequence joins TRBV6-2 or TRBV6-3 and TRBJ1-2; the D is unclear. Sequencing was done on a sample of memory T cells sorted from blood. The clonotype was recovered from a man aged 50-60 years in good health. The CDR3 DNA reads as TGTGCCAGCAGCCTTACCTTTCCGGAGAGAGGCTACACCTTC. It specifies CASSLTFPERGYTF.